The T cell receptor (beta chain) described here comes from a study of blood T cell repertoires in COVID-19. Original analysis: By means of reference gene primer amplification, nucleated cell counts were estimated. The assay was immunoSEQ multiplex PCR, and TCRdb's table has in-frame clones only and misses some. V, J and clone size reflect that table, while D and trimming were determined from the DNA. The sample lists some 200,000 clones, roughly 84% occurring once. The sequence was obtained from an older woman with acute or convalescent COVID-19. Input material: peripheral blood.

Written as DNA, the CDR3 is TGTGCCAGTAGTGTCCACGGGAACACTGAAGCTTTCTTT. It translates to CASSVHGNTEAFF. V gene TRBV19 combines with J gene TRBJ1-1; D uncertain. This CDR3 contains 13 residues. Trimming removed 5 bases at V and 1 base at J, with 8 bases between. Germline V gene lookup returns CDR1 LNHDA and CDR2 SQIVND (reference sequence).